This T cell receptor (beta chain) was sequenced for a study of T cell repertoires in cytomegalovirus infection. Across the study: Based on public TCR beta signatures, there were indications of CMV infection and of a matching HLA type.

Whole-study results and caveats: Based on cumulative public TCR beta family frequency, carriers of CMV plus the relevant HLA were identified. HLA-C-restricted TCR beta clonotypes specific for CMV led the ex vivo response.

TCRdb fed the reads into MiXCR, producing one record per CDR3 protein. The sample includes about 46,000 distinct CDR3 sequences, approximately 22% of them seen just once. This clonotype was picked up a small number of times. As yet, its antigen is unknown. Sequencing input: PBMCs, sequenced either directly or after in vitro stimulation (not recorded which). The receptor comes from a human donor in good health (CMV status not recorded). Some clones in this sample may be carry-over from other donors' samples.

As DNA, the CDR3 is TGTGCCAGCAGCCCACCAAACCCTCTAGGCTACAATGAGCAGTTCTTC. Its translation: CASSPPNPLGYNEQFF. The gene calls are TRBV13 and TRBJ2-1; no reliable D call. Germline assignment: CDR1 PRHDT and CDR2 FYEKMQ (reference sequence). This CDR3 has 16 amino acids. V shed 5 bases and J shed 3 bases, with 17 bases lying between them. Together with reference TRBV13 and TRBJ2-1, the CDR3 gives the full variable domain: AAGVIQSPRHLIKEKRETATLKCYPIPRHDTVYWYQQGPGQDPQFLISFYEKMQSDKGSIPDRFSAQQFSDYHSELNMSSLELGDSALYFCASSPPNPLGYNEQFFGPGTRLTVL.